Listed here are 9 T cell receptor beta chains from one sample, sequenced in a study of cytomegalovirus exposure and HLA in healthy donors. Both 60 Vbeta primers and 13 Jbeta primers went into the PCR. The table came from immunoSEQ multiplex PCR; TCRdb's copy has only in-frame clones and leaves some out. The sample contains about 91,000 clones, 55% to 65% of which appear only once. The sequencing sample was made of PBMCs. The receptor set was obtained from a human donor in good health.

V is TRBV13 and J is TRBJ1-2, with 9 bases fitting TRBD1. CDR1 PRHDT and CDR2 FYEKMQ come from the germline V gene (reference sequence). The junction had 4 bases not matched to a gene; V was cut back by 0 bases and J by 2 bases. This CDR3 is 16 amino acids long. CDR3 nucleotides: TGTGCCAGCAGCTTAGGCCGGGGACAGGGAAACTATGGCTACACCTTC. Protein sequence: CASSLGRGQGNYGYTF.

This clone was detected only a few times. The V call is TRBV7-2, the J call TRBJ2-2; D gene unclear. V lost 1 base to trimming and J lost 6 bases, with 9 bases between them. CDR3 length: 14 amino acids. Germline-derived CDR1 and CDR2 are SGHTA and FQGNSA. CDR3 loop: CASSLVTGAGELFF. As DNA, the CDR3 is TGTGCCAGCAGCTTAGTGACTGGTGCCGGGGAGCTGTTTTTT.

The V call is TRBV18, the J call TRBJ2-7, with TRBD1 matching 10 bases. Germline loops: CDR1 KGHSH, CDR2 LQKENI. The V and J ends lost 2 bases and 4 bases, in that order; junction bases with no gene match: 23. CDR3 length: 21 residues. In DNA form, the CDR3 reads TGTGCCAGCTCACCAGAAAACCGGGACAGGGGATCTCTTCTTCTTCTTTACGAGCAGTACTTC. It specifies CASSPENRDRGSLLLLYEQYF.

The genes are TRBV5-1 and TRBJ2-3; 9 bases are shared with TRBD1. CDR3 length: 17 amino acids. Germline CDR1 and CDR2: SGHRS and YFSETQ. The V gene end was trimmed by 3 bases and the J gene end by 2 bases; junction bases not matched to a gene: 10. The CDR3 protein is CASSSGGQGSYTDTQYF. The CDR3 DNA sequence: TGCGCCAGCAGCTCCGGGGGACAGGGCTCCTACACAGATACGCAGTATTTT.

This rearrangement joins TRBV14 to TRBJ1-2; D gene unclear. Per the germline V gene, CDR1 is SGHDN and CDR2 is FVKESK. This CDR3 contains 14 residues. Trimming left V 1 base short and J 11 bases short, with 17 bases between. The CDR3 region is CASSQAVLASGYTF. CDR3 coding DNA: TGTGCCAGCAGCCAAGCAGTACTGGCTAGTGGGTACACCTTC.

The chain is built from TRBV4-2 and TRBJ2-1, with D perhaps TRBD1 (6 bases). The V end was cut by 2 bases, the J end by 8 bases, with 16 bases between. CDR3 length: 15 amino acids. CDR1 is LGHNA, CDR2 YNFKEQ, per germline. DNA for the CDR3: TGTGCCAGCAGCCAACTTTCAGGGGTATGGGATGAGCAGTTCTTC. This encodes CASSQLSGVWDEQFF.

The V call is TRBV5-4, the J call TRBJ2-3, with TRBD2 as a possible D gene (5 bases). The germline V gene encodes CDR1 SGHNT and CDR2 YYREEE (reference sequence). V was cut by 4 bases and J by 4 bases, with 10 bases left in between. CDR3 length: 13 residues. This CDR3 reads CASSADWADTQYF. The CDR3, as DNA: TGTGCCAGCAGCGCGGACTGGGCAGATACGCAGTATTTT.

This clone was found once. The rearrangement joins TRBV7-2 to TRBJ1-1; possible D gene TRBD1, 6 bases. The CDR3 covers 13 residues. From germline, CDR1 is SGHTA and CDR2 FQGNSA. Trimming took 2 bases from V and 3 from J, leaving 7 bases between them. CDR3 in amino acids: CASSLRGYTEAFF. CDR3 sequence (DNA): TGTGCCAGCAGCTTAAGGGGGTACACTGAAGCTTTCTTT.

The rearrangement links TRBV11-3 to TRBJ2-7; 7 bases match TRBD1. Germline values: CDR1 SGHNT, CDR2 YENEEA. The CDR3 totals 15 residues. Germline trimming cut 4 bases from V and 1 base from J; bases unmatched to any gene: 7. The CDR3 sequence: CASSSRDSWSYEQYF. For the CDR3, the DNA is TGTGCCAGCAGCTCAAGGGACAGTTGGTCCTACGAGCAGTACTTC.